This T cell receptor (beta chain) was retrieved from a study of T cell repertoires in cytomegalovirus infection. Study as a whole: CMV epitopes used comprised recently identified HLA-C-restricted ones and well-studied HLA-B-restricted ones. Based on public TCR beta signatures, there were indications of CMV infection and of a matching HLA type.

About this clonotype: The antigen is undetermined.

A single record per CDR3 protein comes from TCRdb applying MiXCR to the reads. This table holds hundreds of thousands of distinct CDR3 sequences, around 32% found once. Notes on the study in general: Totalled public TCR beta family frequency picked out people who carried CMV plus the relevant HLA. HLA-C-restricted CMV-specific TCR beta clonotypes were dominant in the ex vivo response.

Germline V lookup: CDR1 SGHVS, CDR2 FQNEAQ. CDR3 length: 14 residues. V dropped 5 bases and J dropped 6 bases, with 14 bases sitting between them. J is TRBJ1-5 and V is TRBV7-8; D ambiguous. This specimen was cultured PBMCs, taken from culture after CMV antigen stimulation. This receptor was obtained from a human donor in good health (CMV status not recorded). Some clones in this sample may be carry-over from other donors' samples. CDR3 residues: CASSPRVRGQPQHF. CDR3 DNA sequence: TGTGCCAGCAGCCCCCGGGTGCGGGGTCAGCCCCAGCATTTT. The full variable domain, in which reference TRBV7-8 and TRBJ1-5 provide the parts outside the CDR3, is GAGVSQSPRYKVAKRGQDVALRCDPISGHVSLFWYQQALGQGPEFLTYFQNEAQLDKSGLPSDRFFAERPEGSVSTLKIQRTQQEDSAVYLCASSPRVRGQPQHFGDGTRLSIL.